This note documents a single TCR beta chain sequence. The antigen is not known. The CDR3 is 15 amino acids. Germline V gene lookup returns CDR1 KGHSH and CDR2 LQKENI. Trimming left V 5 bases short and J 4 bases short, with 18 bases between. Some clones are missing from TCRdb's copy, which holds only in-frame ones; the method was immunoSEQ multiplex PCR. The sample consists of about 360,000 clones, 75% to 90% of them appearing once. This sample was included in a study of cytomegalovirus exposure and HLA in healthy donors. General study results and limits: Subsequent analysis revealed that first-cohort TCR clusters tended to co-occur in the approximately 120 validation repertoires.

The J gene is TRBJ2-7, the V gene TRBV18, with TRBD2 as a possible D gene (6 bases). The sample taken for sequencing was PBMCs. The TCR was taken from a woman aged 18-30 years in good health and CMV-seronegative. CDR3 sequence (DNA): TGTGCCAGCTCAACCGGCCGCGGGGTAGGGTACGAGCAGTACTTC. Translated: CASSTGRGVGYEQYF.